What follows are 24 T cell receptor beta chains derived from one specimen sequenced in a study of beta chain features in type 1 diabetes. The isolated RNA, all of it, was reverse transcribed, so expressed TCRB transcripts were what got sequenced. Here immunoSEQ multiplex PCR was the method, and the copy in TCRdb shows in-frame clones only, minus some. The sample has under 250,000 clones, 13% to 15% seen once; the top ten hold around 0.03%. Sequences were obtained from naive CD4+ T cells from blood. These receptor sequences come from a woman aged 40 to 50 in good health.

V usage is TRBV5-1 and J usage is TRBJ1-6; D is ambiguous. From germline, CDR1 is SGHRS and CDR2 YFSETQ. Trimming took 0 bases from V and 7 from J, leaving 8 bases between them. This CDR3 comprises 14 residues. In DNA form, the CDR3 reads TGCGCCAGCAGCTTGGACAGCCAAAATTCACCCCTCCACTTT. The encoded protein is CASSLDSQNSPLHF.

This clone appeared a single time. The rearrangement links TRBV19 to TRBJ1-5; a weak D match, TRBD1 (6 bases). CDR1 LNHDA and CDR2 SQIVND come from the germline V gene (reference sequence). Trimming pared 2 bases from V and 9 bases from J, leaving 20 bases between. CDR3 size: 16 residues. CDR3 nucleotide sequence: TGTGCCAGTAGTATAACACAGGGCCACAGGATGGGGCCCCAGCATTTT. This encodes CASSITQGHRMGPQHF.

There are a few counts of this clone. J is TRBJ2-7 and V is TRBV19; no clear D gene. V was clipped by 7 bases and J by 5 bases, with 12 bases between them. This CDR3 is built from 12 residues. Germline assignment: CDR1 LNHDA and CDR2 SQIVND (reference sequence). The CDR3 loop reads CASNNPADEQYF. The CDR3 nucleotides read TGTGCCAGTAACAATCCCGCCGACGAGCAGTACTTC.

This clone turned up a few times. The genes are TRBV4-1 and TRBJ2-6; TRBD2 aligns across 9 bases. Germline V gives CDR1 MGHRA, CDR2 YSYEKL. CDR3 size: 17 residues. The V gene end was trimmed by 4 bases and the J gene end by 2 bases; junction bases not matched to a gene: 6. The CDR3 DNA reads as TGCGCCAGCAGCCGAGGACTAGCGATCACTGGGGCCAACGTCCTGACTTTC. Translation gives CASSRGLAITGANVLTF.

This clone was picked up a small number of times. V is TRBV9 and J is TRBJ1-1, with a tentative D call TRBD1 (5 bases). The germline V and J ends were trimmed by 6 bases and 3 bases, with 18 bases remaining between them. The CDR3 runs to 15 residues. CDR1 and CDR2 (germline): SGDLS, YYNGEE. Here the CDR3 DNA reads TGTGCCAGCACTTTGGGGGGGACGGTAGACACTGAAGCTTTCTTT. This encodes CASTLGGTVDTEAFF. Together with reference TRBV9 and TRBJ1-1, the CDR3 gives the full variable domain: DSGVTQTPKHLITATGQRVTLRCSPRSGDLSVYWYQQSLDQGLQFLIQYYNGEERAKGNILERFSAQQFPDLHSELNLSSLELGDSALYFCASTLGGTVDTEAFFGQGTRLTVV.

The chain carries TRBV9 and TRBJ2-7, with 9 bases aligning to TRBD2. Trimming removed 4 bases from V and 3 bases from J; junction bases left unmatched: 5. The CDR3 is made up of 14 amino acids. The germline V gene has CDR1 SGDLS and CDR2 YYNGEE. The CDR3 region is CASSRLAGIYEQYF. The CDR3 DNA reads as TGTGCCAGCAGCAGGCTAGCGGGAATCTACGAGCAGTACTTC.

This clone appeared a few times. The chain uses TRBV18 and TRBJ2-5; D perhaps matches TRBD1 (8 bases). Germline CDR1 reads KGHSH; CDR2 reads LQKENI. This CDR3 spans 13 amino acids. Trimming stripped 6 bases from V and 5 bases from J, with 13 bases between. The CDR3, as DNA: TGTGCCAGCTCTGGACAGGGAGGGGAGACCCAGTACTTC. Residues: CASSGQGGETQYF.

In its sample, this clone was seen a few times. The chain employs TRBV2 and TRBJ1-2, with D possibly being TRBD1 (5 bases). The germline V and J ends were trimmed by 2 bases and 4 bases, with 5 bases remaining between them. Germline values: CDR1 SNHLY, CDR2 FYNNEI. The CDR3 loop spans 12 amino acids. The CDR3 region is CASSEQGYGYTF. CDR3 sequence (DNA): TGTGCCAGCAGTGAACAGGGCTATGGCTACACCTTC. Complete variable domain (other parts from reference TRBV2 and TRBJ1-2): EPEVTQTPSHQVTQMGQEVILRCVPISNHLYFYWYRQILGQKVEFLVSFYNNEISEKSEIFDDQFSVERPDGSNFTLKIRSTKLEDSAMYFCASSEQGYGYTFGSGTRLTVV.

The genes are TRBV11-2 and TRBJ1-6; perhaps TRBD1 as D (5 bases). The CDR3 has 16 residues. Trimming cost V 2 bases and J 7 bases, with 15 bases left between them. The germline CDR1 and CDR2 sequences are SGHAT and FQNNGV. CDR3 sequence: CASSLPTGIWNSPLHF. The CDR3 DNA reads TGTGCCAGCAGCTTACCTACAGGAATATGGAATTCACCCCTCCACTTT.

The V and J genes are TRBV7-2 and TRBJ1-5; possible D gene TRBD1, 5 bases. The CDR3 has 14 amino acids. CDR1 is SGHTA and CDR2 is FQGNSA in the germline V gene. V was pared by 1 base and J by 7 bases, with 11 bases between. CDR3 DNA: TGTGCCAGCAGCTTAGATAGGGGCAGACAGCCCCAGCATTTT. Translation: CASSLDRGRQPQHF.

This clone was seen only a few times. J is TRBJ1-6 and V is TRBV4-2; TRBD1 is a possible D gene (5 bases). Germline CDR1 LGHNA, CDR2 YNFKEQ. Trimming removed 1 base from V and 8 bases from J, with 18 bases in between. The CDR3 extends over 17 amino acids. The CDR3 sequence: CASSQVIPRGVYSPLHF. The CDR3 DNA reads TGTGCCAGCAGCCAAGTAATTCCCCGGGGGGTATATTCACCCCTCCACTTT.

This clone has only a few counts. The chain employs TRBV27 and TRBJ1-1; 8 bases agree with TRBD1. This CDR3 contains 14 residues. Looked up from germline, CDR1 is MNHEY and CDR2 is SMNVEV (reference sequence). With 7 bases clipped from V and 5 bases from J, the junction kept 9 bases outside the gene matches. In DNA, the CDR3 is TGTGCCAGCACTGAGACAGGGGTAAGAACTGAAGCTTTCTTT. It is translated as CASTETGVRTEAFF.

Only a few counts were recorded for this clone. The CDR3 region is CASSMGQDTTEAFF. Written as DNA, the CDR3 is TGTGCCAGCAGCATGGGACAGGATACGACTGAAGCTTTCTTT. V gene TRBV7-9 combines with J gene TRBJ1-1, with TRBD1 identical over 8 bases. CDR3 size: 14 residues. The junction had 7 bases not matched to a gene; V was cut back by 5 bases and J by 5 bases. Germline CDR1 and CDR2: SEHNR and FQNEAQ (reference sequence).

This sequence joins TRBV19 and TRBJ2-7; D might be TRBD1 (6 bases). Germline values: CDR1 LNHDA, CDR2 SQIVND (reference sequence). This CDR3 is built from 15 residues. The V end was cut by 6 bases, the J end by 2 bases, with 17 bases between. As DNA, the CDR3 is TGTGCCAGTAGAAGGACAGTCAACGAGCCCTACGAGCAGTACTTC. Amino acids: CASRRTVNEPYEQYF.

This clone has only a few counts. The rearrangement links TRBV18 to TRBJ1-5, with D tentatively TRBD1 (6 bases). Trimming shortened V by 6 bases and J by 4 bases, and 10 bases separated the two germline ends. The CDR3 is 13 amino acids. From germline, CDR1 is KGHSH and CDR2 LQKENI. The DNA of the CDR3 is TGTGCCAGCTCCTCGGACAGAAATCAGCCCCAGCATTTT. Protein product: CASSSDRNQPQHF.

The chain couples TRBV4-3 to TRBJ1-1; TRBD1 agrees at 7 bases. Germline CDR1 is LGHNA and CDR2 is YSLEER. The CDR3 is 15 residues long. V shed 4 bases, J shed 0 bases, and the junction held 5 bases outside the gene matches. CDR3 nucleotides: TGCGCCAGCAGCCCGCAGGGGGGTATGAACACTGAAGCTTTCTTT. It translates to CASSPQGGMNTEAFF.

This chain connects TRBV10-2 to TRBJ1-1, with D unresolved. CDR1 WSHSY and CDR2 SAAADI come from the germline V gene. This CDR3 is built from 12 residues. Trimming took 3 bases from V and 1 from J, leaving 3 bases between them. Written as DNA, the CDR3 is TGCGCCAGCAGTGACTGGAACACTGAAGCTTTCTTT. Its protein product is CASSDWNTEAFF.

CDR3 in amino acids: CASSPRLAGGRNEQFF. CDR3 coding DNA: TGTGCCAGCAGCCCTCGACTAGCGGGGGGGCGCAATGAGCAGTTCTTC. The chain carries TRBV13 and TRBJ2-1; 14 bases align to TRBD2. J lost 6 bases, V lost 5 bases, and 6 bases had no gene match. CDR1 and CDR2 from the germline V gene are PRHDT and FYEKMQ (reference sequence). CDR3 size: 16 residues.

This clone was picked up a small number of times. This CDR3 is CASSQVHAPGDTQYF. The CDR3 DNA follows: TGCGCCAGCAGCCAAGTCCATGCCCCGGGAGATACGCAGTATTTT. V is TRBV4-1 and J is TRBJ2-3; D not resolved. In germline, CDR1 is MGHRA, CDR2 YSYEKL. V lost 1 base to trimming and J lost 5 bases, with 13 bases between them. This CDR3 region has 15 residues.

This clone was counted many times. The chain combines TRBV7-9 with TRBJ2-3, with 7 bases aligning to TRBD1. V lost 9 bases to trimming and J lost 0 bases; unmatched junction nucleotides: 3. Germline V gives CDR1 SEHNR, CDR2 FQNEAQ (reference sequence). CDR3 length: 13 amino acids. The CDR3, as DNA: TGTGCCAGACAGGGGTCAAGCACAGATACGCAGTATTTT. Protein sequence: CARQGSSTDTQYF.

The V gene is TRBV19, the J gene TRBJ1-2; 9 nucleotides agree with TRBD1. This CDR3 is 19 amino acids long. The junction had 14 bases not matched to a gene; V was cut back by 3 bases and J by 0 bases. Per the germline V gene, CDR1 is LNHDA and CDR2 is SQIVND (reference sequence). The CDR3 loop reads CASSIYGSRTGVANYGYTF. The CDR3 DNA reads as TGTGCCAGTAGTATTTACGGCTCCCGGACAGGGGTGGCTAACTATGGCTACACCTTC.

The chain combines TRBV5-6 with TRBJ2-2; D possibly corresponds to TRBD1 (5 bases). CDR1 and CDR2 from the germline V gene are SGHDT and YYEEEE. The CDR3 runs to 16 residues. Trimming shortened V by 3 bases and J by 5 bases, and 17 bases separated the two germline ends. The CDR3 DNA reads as TGTGCCAGCAGCTCCAGAACCAGGGAATGGACCGGGGAGCTGTTTTTT. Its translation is CASSSRTREWTGELFF.

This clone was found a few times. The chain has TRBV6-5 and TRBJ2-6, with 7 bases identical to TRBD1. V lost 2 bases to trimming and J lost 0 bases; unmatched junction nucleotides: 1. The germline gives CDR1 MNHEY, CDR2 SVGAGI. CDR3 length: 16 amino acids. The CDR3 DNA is TGTGCCAGCAGTTACGGACAGGCCTCTGGGGCCAACGTCCTGACTTTC. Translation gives CASSYGQASGANVLTF.

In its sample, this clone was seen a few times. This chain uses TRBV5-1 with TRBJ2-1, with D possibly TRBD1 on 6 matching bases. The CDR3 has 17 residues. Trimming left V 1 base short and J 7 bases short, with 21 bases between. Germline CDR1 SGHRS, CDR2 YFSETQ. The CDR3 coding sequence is TGCGCCAGCAGCTTGACGACAGGAGTAGGCAATGGTAATGAGCAGTTCTTC. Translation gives CASSLTTGVGNGNEQFF. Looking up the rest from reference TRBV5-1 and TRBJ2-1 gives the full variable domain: KAGVTQTPRYLIKTRGQQVTLSCSPISGHRSVSWYQQTPGQGLQFLFEYFSETQRNKGNFPGRFSGRQFSNSRSEMNVSTLELGDSALYLCASSLTTGVGNGNEQFFGPGTRLTVL.